The entry that follows covers one TCR beta chain sequence. What it binds is unknown. CDR1 is SGHAT and CDR2 is FQNNGV in the germline V gene. Trimming left V 2 bases short and J 2 bases short, with 11 bases between. The CDR3 contains 15 residues. Random hexamers primed reverse transcription of about 0.5 to 1 ug RNA. The TCR beta CDR3 was amplified by immunoSEQ multiplex PCR across 54 Vbeta, 13 Jbeta. From the immunoSEQ multiplex PCR reads, TCRdb called clonotypes with MiXCR, one entry per CDR3 protein. The profile covers 120,000 to 150,000 distinct CDR3 sequences, with approximately 96% appearing a single time and over 0.075% taken by the ten largest. Sequencing of TCR beta covered CD8+ and CD4+ T cells obtained from blood. The data originate from a study of CD8 T cells in Susac syndrome. Study information: When blood was drawn, the patients with Susac syndrome were therapy-naive, on corticosteroids, or on intravenous immunoglobulin alone.

Study results and limitations: The authors found no clonal expansion in Susac syndrome CD4+ T cell repertoires.

The sequenced material came from CD4+ T cells from PBMCs. The receptor was isolated from a human donor with Susac syndrome. This chain joins TRBV11-2 and TRBJ2-3; possibly TRBD1 or TRBD2 for D (5 bases each). In DNA, the CDR3 is TGTGCCAGCAGCTTAATGGGGGTTAACACAGATACGCAGTATTTT. Protein: CASSLMGVNTDTQYF.